This is a list of T cell receptor beta chains from one sample in a study of T-cell reconstitution after alpha-beta-depleted transplantation in children. TCRdb redid the calling of the PCR reads with MiXCR, one entry per CDR3 protein. Of about 29,000 distinct CDR3 sequences listed, 6.3% were seen once; the top ten hold 5.5% to 7%. This sample comprised PBMCs, mostly from graft donor cells, obtained 180 days after TCRalphabeta/CD19-depleted stem cell transplant. These receptors were obtained from a male patient between 5 and 17 years old who had a stem cell transplant for acute myeloid leukemia, so the T cells may come from the graft donor. Both conserved end residues are part of each CDR3. The D gene is left open where the match is weak. The size field is filled for only some rows; it gives once, few, many or a size class.

>TRBD1|many|TRBV4-2|18|TRBJ1-2
CASSQSDRGRRSGYGYTF
TGTGCCAGCAGCCAGTCCGACAGGGGGCGGAGGTCAGGCTATGGCTACACCTTC
>NA|many|TRBV27|15|TRBJ1-1
CASSFRKRGSTEAFF
TGTGCCAGCAGTTTTAGGAAAAGGGGGAGTACTGAAGCTTTCTTT
>TRBD1|medium-sized|TRBV6-6|17|TRBJ2-3
CASSYSVRQGRDETQYF
TGTGCCAGCAGTTACTCGGTCAGACAGGGAAGGGATGAGACGCAGTATTTT
>NA|many|TRBV19|13|TRBJ2-3
CASSPGDGDTQYF
TGTGCCAGTAGCCCGGGGGACGGAGATACGCAGTATTTT
>TRBD1|many|TRBV5-1|14|TRBJ1-2
CASSADTDRAGYTF
TGCGCCAGCAGCGCGGATACCGACAGGGCTGGCTACACCTTC
>NA|many|TRBV5-1|16|TRBJ2-3
CASSRYASSGTDTQYF
TGCGCCAGCAGCCGATACGCTTCGAGCGGCACAGATACGCAGTATTTT
>NA|many|TRBV7-9|17|TRBJ2-5
CASSPRQATGFRETQYF
TGTGCCAGCAGCCCACGTCAGGCTACAGGGTTTCGGGAGACCCAGTACTTC
>NA|many|TRBV12-3/TRBV12-4|15|TRBJ1-5
CASSLGTGRGQPQHF
TGTGCCAGCAGTTTGGGGACGGGACGGGGTCAGCCCCAGCATTTT
>NA|many|TRBV5-6|17|TRBJ1-1
CASSLIIRTEMNTEAFF
TGTGCCAGCAGCTTGATTATTAGAACAGAAATGAACACTGAAGCTTTCTTT
>NA|many|TRBV5-5|12|TRBJ2-3
CASSLFTDTQYF
TGTGCCAGCAGCTTGTTCACAGATACGCAGTATTTT
>NA|many|TRBV28|15|TRBJ1-5
CASSENWGSNQPQHF
TGTGCCAGCAGCGAAAACTGGGGTAGCAATCAGCCCCAGCATTTT
>NA|NA|TRBV5-6|16|TRBJ2-1
CASSPGRQRTHNEQFF
TGTGCCAGCAGCCCCGGGCGGCAGCGGACCCACAATGAGCAGTTCTTC
>NA|many|TRBV20-1|16|TRBJ1-5
CSARDHRGGISQPQHF
TGCAGTGCTAGAGATCACCGGGGAGGGATAAGTCAGCCCCAGCATTTT
>NA|many|TRBV11-2|13|TRBJ1-3
CASSLRSGNTIYF
TGTGCCAGCAGCCTGAGGTCTGGAAACACCATATATTTT
>TRBD2|many|TRBV27|16|TRBJ2-7
CASSPTGLAGVLRQYF
TGTGCCAGCAGTCCCACGGGACTAGCGGGAGTCCTTCGGCAGTACTTC
>TRBD2|many|TRBV7-3|18|TRBJ2-3
CASSLSGTSGRSAGTQYF
TGTGCCAGCAGCCTCTCCGGGACTAGCGGGAGGTCGGCGGGCACGCAGTATTTT
>TRBD1|many|TRBV2|14|TRBJ2-5
CASRELTGGETQYF
TGTGCCAGCAGGGAACTGACAGGGGGAGAGACCCAGTACTTC
>NA|medium-sized|TRBV5-6|15|TRBJ2-1
CASSLGGATYNEQFF
TGTGCCAGCAGCTTGGGGGGGGCAACCTACAATGAGCAGTTCTTC
>TRBD1|many|TRBV5-1|18|TRBJ1-4
CASSFDGQGLLANEKLFF
TGCGCCAGCAGCTTCGACGGACAGGGTTTATTGGCTAATGAAAAACTGTTTTTT
>NA|many|TRBV12-3/TRBV12-4|12|TRBJ2-5
CASSLQQETQYF
TGTGCCAGCAGCTTACAGCAAGAGACCCAGTACTTC
>NA|many|TRBV20-1|10|TRBJ1-2
CSALSYGYTF
TGCAGTGCTCTCTCCTATGGCTACACCTTC
>TRBD2|many|TRBV5-1|13|TRBJ2-3
CASRALAGDTQYF
TGCGCCAGCAGGGCACTAGCGGGAGATACGCAGTATTTT
>TRBD2|many|TRBV3-1|16|TRBJ2-5
CASSQGLQREQETQYF
TGTGCCAGCAGCCAAGGCCTTCAGCGGGAACAAGAGACCCAGTACTTC
>TRBD1|many|TRBV6-5|17|TRBJ1-5
CASRRQGAPHSNQPQHF
TGTGCCAGCAGACGACAGGGGGCGCCCCATAGCAATCAGCCCCAGCATTTT
>NA|many|TRBV6-2/TRBV6-3|15|TRBJ2-7
CASRNHNLPSYEQYF
TGTGCCAGCAGAAACCATAACCTCCCTTCCTACGAGCAGTACTTC
>TRBD2|many|TRBV14|17|TRBJ2-1
CASSQRVGLAAYNEQFF
TGTGCCAGCAGCCAACGGGTGGGGCTAGCGGCCTACAATGAGCAGTTCTTC
>TRBD1|many|TRBV24-1|15|TRBJ2-7
CATSDPQGERYEQYF
TGTGCCACCAGTGACCCACAGGGGGAGCGCTACGAGCAGTACTTC
>TRBD2|many|TRBV6-1|16|TRBJ2-1
CASNQRVTSWYNEQFF
TGTGCCAGCAATCAACGCGTGACTAGCTGGTACAATGAGCAGTTCTTC
>NA|many|TRBV28|12|TRBJ1-2
CASSFAGLGYTF
TGTGCCAGCAGTTTTGCCGGTTTGGGCTACACCTTC
>NA|NA|TRBV28|15|TRBJ2-7
CASSWQGTPSYEQYF
TGTGCCAGCAGTTGGCAGGGGACCCCCTCCTACGAGCAGTACTTC
>TRBD2|many|TRBV7-3|16|TRBJ2-1
CASSSTSGTSYNEQFF
TGTGCCAGCAGCTCGACTAGCGGGACTAGTTACAATGAGCAGTTCTTC
>TRBD1|many|TRBV6-2/TRBV6-3|12|TRBJ2-7
CASARQGYEQYF
TGTGCCAGCGCTAGACAGGGCTACGAGCAGTACTTC
>NA|many|TRBV12-3/TRBV12-4|14|TRBJ2-2
CASSQAGLTGELFF
TGTGCCAGCAGTCAGGCAGGGCTCACCGGGGAGCTGTTTTTT
>NA|many|TRBV2|14|TRBJ1-2
CASSRQVANYGYTF
TGTGCCAGCAGTAGACAGGTCGCTAACTATGGCTACACCTTC
>NA|medium-sized|TRBV20-1|13|TRBJ1-2
CTPMQGSNYGYTF
TGCACCCCGATGCAGGGGTCTAACTATGGCTACACCTTC
>TRBD2|many|TRBV20-1|16|TRBJ2-1
CSASDYYSGRVGEQFF
TGCAGTGCTAGCGATTATTATAGCGGGAGGGTAGGTGAGCAGTTCTTC
>TRBD1|many|TRBV14|15|TRBJ1-2
CASSPRDRIDYGYTF
TGTGCCAGCAGCCCCCGGGACAGGATCGACTATGGCTACACCTTC
>NA|many|TRBV5-1|15|TRBJ1-4
CASTSMGQINEKLFF
TGCGCCAGCACCTCTATGGGGCAGATTAATGAAAAACTGTTTTTT
>NA|many|TRBV20-1|15|TRBJ2-1
CSARPPGGGYNEQFF
TGCAGTGCTAGACCACCGGGGGGCGGCTACAATGAGCAGTTCTTC
>NA|few|TRBV28|16|TRBJ1-1
CASSQTFGGLNTEAFF
TGTGCCAGCAGCCAAACATTCGGGGGTTTAAACACTGAAGCTTTCTTT
>NA|many|TRBV27|12|TRBJ2-1
CASSLAGREQFF
TGTGCCAGCAGTTTAGCAGGTCGTGAGCAGTTCTTC
>TRBD1|many|TRBV12-3/TRBV12-4|13|TRBJ2-5
CASSRGGKETQYF
TGTGCCAGCAGCCGAGGGGGCAAGGAGACCCAGTACTTC
>NA|many|TRBV28|11|TRBJ1-2
CATGTVYGYTF
TGTGCCACCGGGACGGTATATGGCTACACCTTC
>NA|many|TRBV13|16|TRBJ1-2
CASSLGPENRPLGYTF
TGTGCCAGCAGCTTAGGCCCCGAGAACAGGCCACTGGGCTACACCTTC
>NA|NA|TRBV12-5|17|TRBJ1-5
CTFSSGRIPNSNQPQHF
TGTACCTTCAGTTCGGGACGGATCCCAAATAGCAATCAGCCCCAGCATTTT
>NA|many|TRBV30|14|TRBJ1-4
CAWSDPGSNEKLFF
TGTGCCTGGAGTGATCCGGGATCCAATGAAAAACTGTTTTTT